These T cell receptor beta chains were read from a single sample in a study of OX40 agonist ivuxolimab in advanced cancers. Measured with immunoSEQ multiplex PCR; TCRdb has only the in-frame clones, and not every one. Of some 66,000 clones in the sample, 75% to 80% were seen once. This specimen consisted of CD4+ or CD8+ T cells sorted from blood, obtained in a trial of the OX40 agonist ivuxolimab. Every receptor here comes from an adult with an advanced solid tumor such as melanoma, head and neck, liver or kidney cancer. Both conserved end residues are part of each CDR3. Each record gives: D gene, V gene, J gene, clone size, CDR3 DNA, CDR3 protein. A D gene is named only where the DNA matches it firmly. Where a row states a size, it is once, few, many or the class of an expanded clone; other rows omit it.

.	TRBV5-1	TRBJ1-2	once	TGCGCCAGCAGTAGGGGGGGACTCAACTATGGCTACACCTTC	CASSRGGLNYGYTF
.	TRBV5-4	TRBJ2-3	.	TGTGCCAGCAGCTCGACAATAGGTGGGGCAGATACGCAGTATTTT	CASSSTIGGADTQYF
TRBD1	TRBV6-1	TRBJ1-2	.	TGTGCCAGCAGTGAAGCGAGGGACAGGCCCCTCTATGGCTACACCTTC	CASSEARDRPLYGYTF
TRBD1	TRBV7-3	TRBJ1-6	.	TGTGCCAGCAGCTTGCAGGGGGGGATAAATTCACCCCTCCACTTT	CASSLQGGINSPLHF
TRBD1	TRBV18	TRBJ2-2	.	TGTGCCAGCTCACCGCTGGGACAGGCGAACACCGGGGAGCTGTTTTTT	CASSPLGQANTGELFF
.	TRBV19	TRBJ1-5	.	TGTGCCAGTAGTACAGTCACCCGGGGGGCGGATCAGCCCCAGCATTTT	CASSTVTRGADQPQHF
.	TRBV2	TRBJ1-5	once	TGTGCCAGCAGCCCCCAGGGCTGGCTCAATCAGCCCCAGCATTTT	CASSPQGWLNQPQHF
TRBD1	TRBV5-1	TRBJ2-7	.	TGCGCCAGCAGCTTGGACCGGCCCGGGACAGAGACTTACTTC	CASSLDRPGTETYF
.	TRBV19	TRBJ1-4	once	TGTGCCAGTAGTAAACAGCGTTTGGATGAAAAACTGTTTTTT	CASSKQRLDEKLFF
.	TRBV2	TRBJ2-3	.	TGTGCCAGGGAAGTAGCGGCCGATAGCACAGATACGCAGTATTTT	CAREVAADSTDTQYF
TRBD1	TRBV30	TRBJ1-6	.	TGTGCCTGGAGATTGACAGGGGGGTTTTCACCCCTCCACTTT	CAWRLTGGFSPLHF
.	TRBV5-6	TRBJ2-2	.	TGTGCCAGCAGCTGGGGGACCGGGGAGCTGTTTTTT	CASSWGTGELFF
TRBD1	TRBV6-6	TRBJ1-2	.	TGTGCCAGCAGGGAGCGGGACAGCTACTATGGCTACACCTTC	CASRERDSYYGYTF
TRBD2	TRBV5-1	TRBJ2-5	.	TGCGCCAGCAGCTTGGAGCCTAGCGGGATACGGCAAGAGACCCAGTACTTC	CASSLEPSGIRQETQYF
TRBD1	TRBV11-3	TRBJ2-7	once	TGTGCCAGCAGCTTAGGGTCAGGGGGTTGGTACGAGCAGTACTTC	CASSLGSGGWYEQYF
.	TRBV27	TRBJ1-1	once	TGTGCCCGCTCGGAGGGAGTGAACACTGAAGCTTTCTTT	CARSEGVNTEAFF
TRBD2	TRBV2	TRBJ2-5	.	TGTGCCTGCGGGGGGGGAGGTATAGTTGAGACCCAGTACTTC	CACGGGGIVETQYF
TRBD1	TRBV7-9	TRBJ2-1	.	TGTGCCAGCAGCCAGACAGGGGGCGGGAATGAGCAGTTCTTC	CASSQTGGGNEQFF
.	TRBV5-1	TRBJ1-1	.	TGCGCCAGCAGCTTGGTTTCGGACACTGAAGCTTTCTTT	CASSLVSDTEAFF
.	TRBV7-9	TRBJ1-3	.	TGTGCCAGCAGCCCGAGTGGAGAGTCTGGAAACACCATATATTTT	CASSPSGESGNTIYF
.	TRBV30	TRBJ1-5	.	TGTGCCTGGGGATCACCCAATGGTCAGCCCCAGCATTTT	CAWGSPNGQPQHF
TRBD1	TRBV5-6	TRBJ1-1	.	TGTGCCAGCAGTGAGGGGGACAGGGTGGGTACTGAAGCTTTCTTT	CASSEGDRVGTEAFF
TRBD2	TRBV7-6	TRBJ2-3	.	TGTGCCAGCAGCTTAGACCCAGCGGGGGGTGCAGATACGCAGTATTTT	CASSLDPAGGADTQYF
.	TRBV7-8	TRBJ2-7	.	TGTGCCAGCAGCTCACTGATAGGGATACTCTACGAGCAGTACTTC	CASSSLIGILYEQYF
.	TRBV19	TRBJ1-6	.	TGTGCCAGTAGTATAGTCTTCGGGTTGATGTCACCCCTCCACTTT	CASSIVFGLMSPLHF
.	TRBV5-4	TRBJ2-2	.	TGTGCCAGCAGCTTGGTGGGCCGGACGAACACCGGGGAGCTGTTTTTT	CASSLVGRTNTGELFF
.	TRBV7-3	TRBJ2-3	.	TGTGCCAGCAGCTTACAGAGACTCGGAGATACGCAGTATTTT	CASSLQRLGDTQYF
.	TRBV18	TRBJ1-1	.	TGTGCCAGCTCACCACTCCCAGAGAACACTGAAGCTTTCTTT	CASSPLPENTEAFF
.	TRBV6-6	TRBJ1-1	.	TGTGCCAGCAGTTACTCGAATCCAGGGAGCACTGAAGCTTTCTTT	CASSYSNPGSTEAFF
.	TRBV4-2	TRBJ2-7	few	TGTGCCAGCAGCCAAGATCTGTTCTACGAGCAGTACTTC	CASSQDLFYEQYF
.	TRBV20-1	TRBJ1-4	.	TGCAGTGCTTGGTCCCTTGAAAAACTGTTTTTT	CSAWSLEKLFF
TRBD2	TRBV10-3	TRBJ2-1	once	TGTGCCATCAGTTTAGCGGGAGGGCCCTCTTTATCGTACAATGAGCAGTTCTTC	CAISLAGGPSLSYNEQFF
TRBD2	TRBV7-9	TRBJ2-7	few	TGTGCCAGCAGCCCGCCTTGGAGTCGCGGGAGTTATGACGAGCAGTACTTC	CASSPPWSRGSYDEQYF
TRBD2	TRBV5-1	TRBJ2-7	.	TGCGCCAGCAGCTTGTTGGCTAGCGGGAGAACGGAGCAGTACTTC	CASSLLASGRTEQYF
TRBD2	TRBV19	TRBJ2-7	.	TGTGCCAGTAGTAGGACTAGCGGAGTCTACGAGCAGTACTTC	CASSRTSGVYEQYF
.	TRBV4-1	TRBJ2-7	once	TGCGCCAGCAGCCAAGAAGCACAGGGATTCTACGAGCAGTACTTC	CASSQEAQGFYEQYF
.	TRBV28	TRBJ1-4	.	TGTGCCAGCAGACCCGTCGGGAGGTACGAAAAACTGTTTTTT	CASRPVGRYEKLFF
TRBD1	TRBV7-8	TRBJ2-5	.	TGTGCCAGCAGCCCCCGGGACAGGGGTTGGGGGAGCGCGGAGACCCAGTACTTC	CASSPRDRGWGSAETQYF
.	TRBV28	TRBJ1-2	.	TGTGCCAGCAGTTTAATGGCGTTTGGCTACACCTTC	CASSLMAFGYTF
.	TRBV4-1	TRBJ2-2	.	TGCGCCAGCAGCCGAAGCCATATCTTAGGGACGAGCGGGGAGCTGTTTTTT	CASSRSHILGTSGELFF